This T cell receptor beta chain stems from a study of beta chain features in type 1 diabetes. This CDR3 is built from 13 residues. The V end was cut by 10 bases, the J end by 4 bases, with 14 bases between. Germline values: CDR1 MNHNS, CDR2 SASEGT. The whole isolated RNA underwent reverse transcription, so sequencing captured expressed TCRB transcripts. TCRdb's copy holds only in-frame clones and misses some; the assay was immunoSEQ multiplex PCR. The data show 330,000 or so clones, around 15% seen once. Specimen: central memory CD4+ T cells from blood. This receptor was obtained from a young man in good health. The rearrangement uses TRBV6-1 and TRBJ2-1; no definite D call. CDR3 amino acids: CAISAGPYNEQFF. As DNA, the CDR3 is TGTGCCATCAGCGCCGGCCCGTACAATGAGCAGTTCTTC.